This TCR beta chain was profiled in a study of blood T cells in healthy people across ages (dated by TCRdb to the mid-2010s). Concerning the study at large: In model experiments, template switching captured about one uniquely barcoded TCR beta cDNA molecule for every two T cells. To track age-related changes in TCR beta repertoire diversity, the study relied on deep sequencing normalized with unique cDNA molecular identifiers. Donors were grouped into four age groups: young (average 16 years), middle-aged (39), aged (around 60) and long-lived (82). To avoid experimental bias, donors of different ages were distributed randomly across sequencing lanes. Using the same blood draw, the study looked at two additional independent replicas of 1 million unique cDNA reads for two donors, one aged 18 to 30 and the other aged 80 or older.

CDR3 length: 15 amino acids, cysteine to phenylalanine. Left in the record is the CDR3 DNA by itself, 45 bases read in frame from the first base. The germline V gene encodes CDR1 MNHEY and CDR2 SVGEGT. Trimming accounts for 11 bases at V and 14 bases at J, while the number of junction bases matched to no gene is 20. This clonotype has only one observation. The antigen it binds to is not known. Base quality data are lacking; no much larger clone is found one base away. One read amounts to weak evidence. The paper as a whole reports these results and caveats: Estimates of total diversity based on one million sequenced T cells were considered lower bounds and underestimates. Bulk unsorted PBMC profiling prevented conclusive comparison of naive and antigen-experienced compartments. Observed TCR beta diversity correlated strongly with the percentage of naive T cells measured by flow cytometry. The CMV infection status of donors was not known, potentially confounding age-related changes in expanded clonotypes. Compared with the aged group, the long-lived group had more naive CD4+ T cells, fewer expanded clones and increased TCR diversity, suggesting age selection. Observed TCR beta diversity per million T cells fell roughly linearly with age, and a significant reduction was already apparent by age around 40.

Donors were 39 systemically healthy Caucasian individuals from Russia aged roughly 6 to 95 years. Ten milliliters of peripheral blood were drawn from each donor into EDTA-treated Vacutainer tubes. Ficoll-Paque density-gradient centrifugation was used to isolate PBMCs, with at least 7 million obtained per sample. Trizol reagent was used to extract total RNA from the PBMCs, yielding at least 5.5 micrograms per sample. The percentages of naive CD45RAhigh/CD27high T cells were determined by flow cytometry on a PBMC aliquot from every donor. The receptor library was made with 5' RACE. Sequencing relied on an Illumina HiSeq 2500. A second PCR of roughly 7 to 12 cycles was performed with a sample-barcoded 5' primer and a J-beta primer mix. A unique molecular identifier was introduced onto each TCR beta cDNA molecule by a template-switch 5' adaptor carrying 12 random nucleotides. Each sample yielded at least 2.5 million CDR3-containing paired-end reads. The Mint cDNA synthesis kit, primed by a TRBC-specific oligonucleotide, was used to synthesize first-strand cDNA from all RNA. After uracil-DNA glycosylase treatment, a first 18-cycle PCR used universal primers M1SS and BC2_uni_R on all cDNA. The original methods were these. For normalization, 1 million high-quality reads, each with a distinct molecular identifier, were randomly selected from each sample. Reads sharing molecular identifiers were discarded rather than binned into consensus sequences. CDR3 identification, clonotype clustering and error correction used MiTCR with a Q25 quality threshold and the strictest error-elimination algorithm. A nonparametric unseen species model with Euler transformation was used to estimate a lower bound on total TCR beta diversity. TCRdb reworked the public reads: Q25 trimming with fastp, MiXCR clone assembly, productive beta chains retained. Rows are combined by CDR3 protein, so each entry shows the most common genes and DNA. The V and J calls and clone size are TCRdb's, not the authors'. For this sample the table gives fewer than 950,000 distinct CDR3 sequences, of which roughly 53% were detected only once. The leading ten clones occupy approximately 40% of the sample.

The sequence came from a man older than 75 in good health. Sequenced material: blood. The chain is encoded by TRBV6-2 or TRBV6-3 joined to TRBJ2-3; 12 of the junction bases match TRBD2. The CDR3 sequence is CAASLGLAGPGHAYF. The DNA sequence reads TGTGCCGCTTCATTGGGACTAGCGGGTCCAGGGCACGCGTATTTT.